This T cell receptor beta chain comes out of a study of shared clonotypes between healthy human individuals. The study, taken as a whole, reports: A reduction in generation probabilities was seen for non-shared clonotypes relative to those shared by all four donors.

CD45RO-negative, CCR7-positively selected cells formed the naive CD8 fraction, excluding terminally differentiated effector memory CD45RA+ cells. The donors were all Caucasian adults (living in Nashville, Tennessee). With V trimmed by 6 bases and J by 1 base, 9 bases remained unmatched. The germline V gene encodes CDR1 MDHEN and CDR2 SYDVKM. CDR3 length equals 15 residues. On sorted subsets, replicate PCRs used roughly 190 ng DNA, or tens of thousands of T cell genomes. Some clones are missing from TCRdb's copy, which holds only in-frame ones; the method was immunoSEQ multiplex PCR. The sample has approximately 1.9 million clones; roughly 95% are singletons. For this clone: The antigen remains unidentified.

This TCR came from a man aged 18 to 35 in good health. Some clones in this sample may be carry-over from other donors' samples. V usage is TRBV28 and J usage is TRBJ2-7; 7 positions agree with TRBD2. Sequenced input: naive CD8+ T cells from PBMCs. CDR3 DNA: TGTGCCAGCAGCTTACCTGGCGGGGGATCCTACGAGCAGTACTTC. Its protein product is CASSLPGGGSYEQYF. Combining the CDR3 with reference TRBV28 and TRBJ2-7 gives the whole variable domain DVKVTQSSRYLVKRTGEKVFLECVQDMDHENMFWYRQDPGLGLRLIYFSYDVKMKEKGDIPEGYSVSREKKERFSLILESASTNQTSMYLCASSLPGGGSYEQYFGPGTRLTVT.